This TCR beta chain stems from a study of cytomegalovirus exposure and HLA in healthy donors. Overall study results and limits: TCR beta chains numbering more than 150 were designated cytomegalovirus-associated. Subsequent analysis showed first-cohort TCR clusters tending to co-occur in around 110 validation repertoires.

Concerning this clone itself: Its antigen remains unknown.

V lost 8 bases and J lost 0, with 14 bases in between. The CDR3 is 15 amino acids. Germline assignment: CDR1 MNHEY and CDR2 SMNVEV (reference sequence). Produced via immunoSEQ multiplex PCR; TCRdb's table is partial and in-frame only. The sample has 150,000 to 250,000 clones, roughly 81% seen once. Sequenced sample: PBMCs. The sequence was obtained from a woman younger than 45 in good health and CMV-seronegative. The gene calls are TRBV27 and TRBJ1-3, with D uncertain. Here the CDR3 reads CASATTSSSGNTIYF. CDR3 DNA: TGTGCCAGCGCGACAACGAGTTCCTCTGGAAACACCATATATTTT.